These 22 T cell receptor beta chains were all obtained from the same sample, sequenced in a study of blood T cell repertoires in COVID-19. The assay was immunoSEQ multiplex PCR, and TCRdb's table has in-frame clones only and misses some. This sample has more than 200,000 clones, with 85% to 90% found just once. Sequencing was done on a sample of peripheral blood. The source of these receptors is a woman aged 55 to 70 with COVID-19, enrolled during active disease.

The CDR3 nucleotides read TGCAGTGCTAGTATCCAGGACAACCAAGAGACCCAGTACTTC. Its translation: CSASIQDNQETQYF. The chain recombines TRBV20-1 with TRBJ2-5; possible D gene TRBD1, 5 bases. Trimming cost V 3 bases and J 0 bases, with 11 bases left between them. CDR3 size: 14 residues. Germline values: CDR1 DFQATT, CDR2 SNEGSKA (reference sequence).

The chain links TRBV5-1 to TRBJ1-2, with TRBD1 matching over 7 bases. CDR1 is SGHRS, CDR2 YFSETQ, per germline. The CDR3 runs 18 residues. V lost 0 bases and J lost 0; bases outside the gene matches: 11. The CDR3 region is CASSLGGGSPTTNYGYTF. For the CDR3, the DNA is TGCGCCAGCAGCTTGGGAGGGGGCTCCCCAACCACTAACTATGGCTACACCTTC.

The rearrangement uses TRBV27 and TRBJ2-1; 9 bases match TRBD2. After removal of 8 bases from V and 4 bases from J, the junction contained 6 bases not matched to a gene. Germline V gene sequence: CDR1 MNHEY, CDR2 SMNVEV (reference sequence). The CDR3 consists of 14 residues. CDR3 loop: CASRRLADYNEQFF. The CDR3 nucleotides are TGTGCCAGCCGACGACTAGCGGATTACAATGAGCAGTTCTTC.

J is TRBJ1-2 and V is TRBV19; 9 nucleotides agree with TRBD1. Germline CDR1 and CDR2: LNHDA and SQIVND (reference sequence). V was pared by 1 base and J by 5 bases, with 5 bases of the junction left unmatched. The CDR3 covers 15 residues. The CDR3 loop reads CASSIVRTGEYGYTF. DNA of the CDR3: TGTGCCAGTAGTATAGTCCGGACAGGGGAGTATGGCTACACCTTC.

The CDR3 is CASSLLPGGENYGYTF. The CDR3, as DNA: TGTGCCAGCAGTTTACTTCCAGGGGGCGAGAACTATGGCTACACCTTC. The chain has TRBV27 and TRBJ1-2; 8 bases are a match to TRBD1. The CDR3 is 16 residues long. The germline gives CDR1 MNHEY, CDR2 SMNVEV (reference sequence). J was trimmed by 2 bases and V by 2 bases; bases with no gene match: 7.

V and J are TRBV19 and TRBJ1-4, with 10 bases that match TRBD1. The CDR3 consists of 16 residues. Trimming removed 5 bases from V and 0 bases from J; junction bases left unmatched: 3. The V gene's germline CDR1 is LNHDA and CDR2 SQIVND (reference sequence). The CDR3 nucleotides are TGTGCCAGTAGTGGGACAGGGGATGCAACTAATGAAAAACTGTTTTTT. This gives the protein CASSGTGDATNEKLFF.

This chain joins TRBV7-8 and TRBJ2-2; D may be TRBD1 (5 bases). CDR3 length equals 15 residues. V lost 5 bases to trimming and J lost 4 bases, with 14 bases between them. CDR1 and CDR2 from the germline V gene are SGHVS and FQNEAQ. The CDR3 loop is CASSQTESPTGELFF. The CDR3 DNA is TGTGCCAGCAGCCAGACAGAATCCCCCACCGGGGAGCTGTTTTTT.

This chain uses TRBV6-5 with TRBJ2-5; 8 bases are shared with TRBD1. The CDR3 is made up of 15 amino acids. V lost 0 bases and J lost 2; bases outside the gene matches: 2. Germline CDR1 reads MNHEY; CDR2 reads SVGAGI. The CDR3 sequence is CASSYSTGGQETQYF. Written as DNA, the CDR3 is TGTGCCAGCAGTTACTCTACAGGGGGGCAAGAGACCCAGTACTTC.

The rearrangement joins TRBV6-6 to TRBJ2-7; 7 bases map to TRBD2. With 2 bases clipped from V and 0 bases from J, the junction kept 4 bases outside the gene matches. The CDR3 covers 15 residues. From germline, CDR1 is MNHNY and CDR2 SVGAGI (reference sequence). CDR3 loop: CASSYGLGTSYEQYF. DNA for the CDR3: TGTGCCAGCAGTTACGGACTAGGTACCTCCTACGAGCAGTACTTC.

The chain has TRBV3-1 (or the pseudogene TRBV3-2) and TRBJ2-1, with 10 bases aligning to TRBD2. There are 16 residues in the CDR3. V shed 4 bases and J 8 bases; nucleotides not matched to a gene: 11. Germline CDR1 and CDR2: LGHDT and YNNKEL (reference sequence). Here the CDR3 DNA reads TGTGCCAGCAGCCGCCGACTAGCGGGCGTTTTGGATGAGCAGTTCTTC. This codes for CASSRRLAGVLDEQFF.

This clone was seen once. This chain joins TRBV14 and TRBJ2-3, with D maybe TRBD1 (6 bases). Trimming cost V 4 bases and J 2 bases, with 10 bases left between them. CDR3 size: 14 residues. Looked up from germline, CDR1 is SGHDN and CDR2 is FVKESK. CDR3 residues: CASSPRGLTDTQYF. The DNA for the CDR3 is TGTGCCAGCAGCCCCAGGGGTCTCACAGATACGCAGTATTTT.

The CDR3 DNA reads TGTGCCAGCAGCGTCCGGGACAGGGGCCACACTGAAGCTTTCTTT. Its protein product is CASSVRDRGHTEAFF. This chain uses TRBV9 with TRBJ1-1; 10 nucleotides line up with TRBD1. The J segment lost 3 bases and the V segment lost 2 bases, leaving 4 bases of the junction unmatched. The CDR3 is 15 amino acids. In germline, CDR1 is SGDLS, CDR2 YYNGEE.

This chain uses TRBV20-1 with TRBJ1-6; D gene unclear. This CDR3 region has 16 residues. Per the germline V gene, CDR1 is DFQATT and CDR2 is SNEGSKA (reference sequence). V lost 3 bases to trimming and J lost 1 base, with 13 bases between them. CDR3 region: CSASSPRRSYNSPLHF. As DNA, the CDR3 is TGCAGTGCTAGTTCGCCCCGGAGGTCCTATAATTCACCCCTCCACTTT.

This clone is a singleton in its sample. This rearrangement joins TRBV5-1 to TRBJ2-1; 7 bases are a match to TRBD2. The V segment lost 0 bases and the J segment 5 bases; nucleotides outside the gene matches: 8. Germline assignment: CDR1 SGHRS and CDR2 YFSETQ. CDR3 length: 16 amino acids. Written as DNA, the CDR3 is TGCGCCAGCAGCTTGGAGGGTGGGAGGGTCCACAATGAGCAGTTCTTC. It encodes CASSLEGGRVHNEQFF.

The V and J genes are TRBV6-5 and TRBJ2-7; the match to TRBD1 covers 9 bases. V gave up 7 bases and J gave up 7 bases; unmatched junction bases: 11. In germline, CDR1 is MNHEY, CDR2 SVGAGI. The length of the CDR3 is 14 residues. The CDR3 spells CASTQGQGTGEQYF. For the CDR3, the DNA is TGTGCCAGCACACAAGGACAGGGGACGGGAGAGCAGTACTTC.

The gene calls are TRBV5-6 and TRBJ1-5; TRBD1 agrees at 10 bases. The CDR3 has 16 amino acids. The germline CDR1 and CDR2 sequences are SGHDT and YYEEEE. With V trimmed by 2 bases and J by 3 bases, 5 bases remained unmatched. The CDR3 bases are TGTGCCAGCAGCTTTTTCGGGACAGGGGACAATCAGCCCCAGCATTTT. Protein sequence: CASSFFGTGDNQPQHF. The entire variable domain, with the rest obtained from reference TRBV5-6 and TRBJ1-5, is as follows: DAGVTQSPTHLIKTRGQQVTLRCSPKSGHDTVSWYQQALGQGPQFIFQYYEEEERQRGNFPDRFSGHQFPNYSSELNVNALLLGDSALYLCASSFFGTGDNQPQHFGDGTRLSIL.

This chain links TRBV30 with TRBJ2-3, with D possibly TRBD2 on 6 matching bases. Germline V CDR1 and CDR2: GTSNPN, SVGIG (reference sequence). V was shortened by 3 bases and J by 0 bases, with 16 bases between the two germline ends. CDR3 length equals 16 residues. CDR3 amino acids: CAWSRAGGSSTDTQYF. In nucleotides, the CDR3 is TGTGCCTGGAGCCGCGCCGGAGGGAGCAGCACAGATACGCAGTATTTT.

The gene calls are TRBV20-1 and TRBJ1-6; 8 nucleotides align to TRBD1. Losses at the gene ends were 3 bases for V and 8 bases for J; bases not matched to a gene: 3. In germline, CDR1 is DFQATT, CDR2 SNEGSKA (reference sequence). The CDR3 runs to 13 residues. The DNA of the CDR3 is TGCAGTGCTAGTTCAGGGGGCTATTCACCCCTCCACTTT. Protein product: CSASSGGYSPLHF.

The CDR3 protein is CASSYRQGGQYF. CDR3 nucleotides: TGTGCCAGCAGTTACCGACAGGGCGGGCAGTACTTC. The chain employs TRBV28 and TRBJ2-7; 7 nucleotides agree with TRBD1. The CDR3 loop spans 12 amino acids. CDR1 MDHEN and CDR2 SYDVKM come from the germline V gene. The V and J ends lost 4 bases and 9 bases, in that order; junction bases with no gene match: 6.

The chain joins TRBV11-1 to TRBJ2-3; TRBD2 agrees at 10 bases. Trimming removed 5 bases from V and 2 bases from J; junction bases left unmatched: 7. This CDR3 region has 16 residues. Germline-derived CDR1 and CDR2 are SGHAT and FQDESV (reference sequence). Here the CDR3 DNA reads TGTGCCAGCAGCCGCGAGGGACTAGCGCACACAGATACGCAGTATTTT. This sequence encodes CASSREGLAHTDTQYF.

A single count supports this clone. The chain recombines TRBV20-1 with TRBJ1-6, with 7 bases lining up with TRBD1. Germline CDR1 reads DFQATT; CDR2 reads SNEGSKA (reference sequence). Trimming took 3 bases from V and 10 from J; bases not matched to a gene: 6. The CDR3 is 13 amino acids. The CDR3 coding sequence is TGCAGTGCTAGTAGGCAGGGGGTCTCACCCCTCCACTTT. It is translated as CSASRQGVSPLHF.

The chain employs TRBV19 and TRBJ1-3, with 9 bases lining up with TRBD1. V lost 3 bases and J lost 0; bases outside the gene matches: 15. CDR3 length: 20 residues. The germline gives CDR1 LNHDA, CDR2 SQIVND (reference sequence). The CDR3 coding sequence is TGTGCCAGTAGTATCGCCTCCGGGACAGGGCACTTCTCCTCTGGAAACACCATATATTTT. Translated, it gives CASSIASGTGHFSSGNTIYF. Filled out from reference TRBV19 and TRBJ1-3, the complete variable domain reads DGGITQSPKYLFRKEGQNVTLSCEQNLNHDAMYWYRQDPGQGLRLIYYSQIVNDFQKGDIAEGYSVSREKKESFPLTVTSAQKNPTAFYLCASSIASGTGHFSSGNTIYFGEGSWLTVV.